This T cell receptor (beta chain) appears in the sequencing data of a study of blood T cells in healthy people across ages. The wider study: About one barcoded TCR beta cDNA was captured per two T cells.

The CDR3 contains 14 residues. Germline V gene lookup returns CDR1 MDHEN and CDR2 SYDVKM. The V gene lost 5 bases and the J gene lost 2 bases, with 12 bases spanning the gap. A remark on this clonotype: Its specificity is not known.

PCR was performed a second time for about 7 to 11 cycles using a sample-barcoded 5' primer and a J-beta primer mix. Each cDNA molecule was tagged by a template-switch adaptor that had 12 random nucleotides. From the 5' RACE reads, TCRdb called clonotypes with MiXCR, one entry per CDR3 protein. This table holds 650,000 to 1,000,000 distinct CDR3 sequences, 36% found once. Isolated PBMCs totaled at least 6 million in each sample. Study-wide results and limits: Older individuals had lower TCR beta diversity per million T cells (the decline was roughly linear).

Sequencing was carried out using blood. This chain links TRBV28 with TRBJ1-2; D unresolved. This receptor was taken from a man between 18 and 29 years old in good health. CDR3: CASSGPTLNYGYTF. CDR3 in DNA: TGTGCCAGCAGTGGTCCCACCCTCAACTATGGCTACACCTTC.